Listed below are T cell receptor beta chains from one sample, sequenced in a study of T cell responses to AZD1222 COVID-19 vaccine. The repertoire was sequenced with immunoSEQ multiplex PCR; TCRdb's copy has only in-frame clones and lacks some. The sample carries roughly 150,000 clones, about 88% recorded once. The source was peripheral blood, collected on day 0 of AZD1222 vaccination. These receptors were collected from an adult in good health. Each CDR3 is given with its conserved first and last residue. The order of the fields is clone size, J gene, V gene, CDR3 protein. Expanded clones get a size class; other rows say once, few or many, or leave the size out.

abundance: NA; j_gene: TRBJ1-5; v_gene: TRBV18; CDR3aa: CASSPGSEQPQHF
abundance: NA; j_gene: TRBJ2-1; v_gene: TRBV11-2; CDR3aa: CASSLAGTSGREQFF
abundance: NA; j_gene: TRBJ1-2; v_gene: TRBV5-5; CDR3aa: CASSLLSGEGYTF
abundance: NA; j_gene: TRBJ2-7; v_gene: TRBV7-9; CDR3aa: CASSTQTGSEQYF
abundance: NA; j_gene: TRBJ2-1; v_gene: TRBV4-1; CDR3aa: CASSQDGLAGVNEQFF
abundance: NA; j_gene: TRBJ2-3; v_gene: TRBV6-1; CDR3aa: CASSEPAMSDTQYF
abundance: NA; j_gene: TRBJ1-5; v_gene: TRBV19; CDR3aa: CASSIVQTNNQPQHF
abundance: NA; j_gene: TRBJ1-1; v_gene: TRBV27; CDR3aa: CASSLWEDTEAFF
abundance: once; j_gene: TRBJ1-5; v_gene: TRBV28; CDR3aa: CASSLDRGRDQPQHF
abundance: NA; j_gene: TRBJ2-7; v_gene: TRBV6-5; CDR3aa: CAILGQFSYEQYF
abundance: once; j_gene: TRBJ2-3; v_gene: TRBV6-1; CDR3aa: CASSEAQGYSTDTQYF
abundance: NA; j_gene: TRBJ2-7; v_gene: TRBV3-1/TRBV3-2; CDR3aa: CASSQAPGPVYEQYF
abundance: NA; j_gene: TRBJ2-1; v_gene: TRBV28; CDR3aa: CASCSGGSYNEQFF
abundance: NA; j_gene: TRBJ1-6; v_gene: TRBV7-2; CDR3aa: CASSLVGQGPSPLHF
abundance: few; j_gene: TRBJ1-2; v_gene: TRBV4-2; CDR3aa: CASSQEFRGSNYGYTF
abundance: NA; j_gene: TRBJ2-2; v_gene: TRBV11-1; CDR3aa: CASSPFVENTGELFF
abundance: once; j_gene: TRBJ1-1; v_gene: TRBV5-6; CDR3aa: CASSVTIPLPDTEAFF
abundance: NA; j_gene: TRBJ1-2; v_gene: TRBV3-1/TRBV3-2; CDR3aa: CASSHRGPYGYTF